Shown below are 21 T cell receptor beta chains from a single sample sequenced in a study of blood T cell repertoires in COVID-19. The repertoire was sequenced with immunoSEQ multiplex PCR; TCRdb's copy has only in-frame clones and lacks some. The sample yields 91,000 or so clones, 85% to 95% seen once. Sequencing input: peripheral blood. Every receptor here comes from a woman aged 45-59 years in a cohort sampled during active COVID-19.

This chain links TRBV2 with TRBJ2-7; 8 bases match TRBD1. Germline CDR1 SNHLY, CDR2 FYNNEI. This CDR3 region has 14 residues. With V trimmed by 3 bases and J by 4 bases, 5 bases remained unmatched. Here the CDR3 reads CASSEVGQGYEQYF. The CDR3 region has the DNA TGTGCCAGCAGTGAGGTTGGACAGGGTTACGAGCAGTACTTC.

This CDR3 is CATSHPLSFEKLFF. As DNA, the CDR3 is TGTGCCACCAGCCACCCCCTGAGTTTTGAAAAACTGTTTTTT. V is TRBV15 and J is TRBJ1-4; D remains ambiguous. The germline gives CDR1 LNHNV, CDR2 YYDKDF (reference sequence). The V gene lost 5 bases and the J gene lost 7 bases, with 14 bases spanning the gap. CDR3 length equals 14 residues.

This chain uses TRBV6-1 with TRBJ2-3; 11 nucleotides align to TRBD2. The CDR3 totals 18 residues. Looked up from germline, CDR1 is MNHNS and CDR2 is SASEGT. With V trimmed by 1 base and J by 1 base, 7 bases remained unmatched. CDR3 loop: CASSEDSGGAGGTDTQYF. CDR3 in DNA: TGTGCCAGCAGTGAAGATAGCGGGGGGGCCGGGGGCACAGATACGCAGTATTTT.

This clone was seen a single time. V and J are TRBV4-1 and TRBJ1-1, with D perhaps TRBD1 (6 bases). Germline V gene sequence: CDR1 MGHRA, CDR2 YSYEKL. The CDR3 length is 16 residues. V was trimmed by 2 bases and J by 3 bases, leaving 16 bases between them. The CDR3 coding sequence is TGCGCCAGCAGCCAACCTCGGGACAACCTATACACTGAAGCTTTCTTT. Amino acids: CASSQPRDNLYTEAFF.

The V call is TRBV19, the J call TRBJ2-7; 8 bases agree with TRBD1. V shed 0 bases, J shed 5 bases, and the junction held 18 bases outside the gene matches. This CDR3 contains 19 residues. In germline, CDR1 is LNHDA, CDR2 SQIVND (reference sequence). The CDR3 protein is CASSIERTGRILRPDEQYF. CDR3 in DNA: TGTGCCAGTAGTATAGAAAGGACAGGGCGTATCCTAAGACCGGACGAGCAGTACTTC.

V usage is TRBV7-2 and J usage is TRBJ1-3; 7 positions match TRBD1. The germline gives CDR1 SGHTA, CDR2 FQGNSA. This CDR3 is 13 amino acids long. J lost 9 bases, V lost 5 bases, and 7 bases had no gene match. The CDR3 spells CASSVTGRVTIYF. The CDR3 DNA sequence: TGTGCCAGCAGCGTGACAGGGCGGGTCACCATATATTTT.

The chain carries TRBV20-1 and TRBJ2-5, with D maybe TRBD1 (6 bases). Germline-derived CDR1 and CDR2 are DFQATT and SNEGSKA (reference sequence). The CDR3 extends over 11 amino acids. Trimming stripped 6 bases from V and 5 bases from J, with 10 bases between. DNA of the CDR3: TGCAGTGCGGGGGCGAGGGAGACCCAGTACTTC. Its translation is CSAGARETQYF.

V is TRBV6-1 and J is TRBJ1-5; D might be TRBD1 (6 bases). Germline lookup yields CDR1 MNHNS and CDR2 SASEGT. The V end lost 5 bases, the J end lost 2 bases, and 10 bases lay between the germline ends. The CDR3 is 14 amino acids. The CDR3 DNA sequence: TGTGCCAGCAGTCCCGACAGGCGCAATCAGCCCCAGCATTTT. Its protein is CASSPDRRNQPQHF.

Worth noting for this clone: The sample contains more than one DNA sequence encoding this CDR3. The chain employs TRBV2 and TRBJ1-1; D call uncertain. The CDR3 covers 14 residues. Germline values: CDR1 SNHLY, CDR2 FYNNEI. V gave up 2 bases and J gave up 1 base, with 8 bases separating them. The chain's CDR3 is CASSERGGNTEAFF. As DNA, the CDR3 is TGTGCCAGCAGTGAACGAGGCGGGAACACTGAAGCTTTCTTT.

The CDR3 loop reads CASSPPRSERGGNEQFF. CDR3 coding DNA: TGTGCCAGCTCACCACCTAGGTCTGAGCGGGGTGGAAATGAGCAGTTCTTC. The V gene is TRBV18, the J gene TRBJ2-1; 7 bases are shared with TRBD2. With 0 bases clipped from V and 7 bases from J, the junction kept 12 bases outside the gene matches. Germline assignment: CDR1 KGHSH and CDR2 LQKENI. The CDR3 covers 17 residues.

This sequence joins TRBV4-1 and TRBJ2-1, with a weak D call TRBD2 (5 bases). V was trimmed by 5 bases and J by 0 bases, leaving 17 bases between them. The CDR3 has 17 amino acids. Germline lookup yields CDR1 MGHRA and CDR2 YSYEKL. The CDR3 is CASSERPDSGSYNEQFF. CDR3 DNA sequence: TGCGCCAGCAGCGAGCGGCCCGACTCTGGCTCCTACAATGAGCAGTTCTTC.

The chain is built from TRBV2 and TRBJ2-4; D may be TRBD1 (6 bases). CDR1 is SNHLY, CDR2 FYNNEI, per germline. This CDR3 has 16 residues. V gave up 4 bases and J gave up 0 bases, with 13 bases separating them. Here the CDR3 reads CASSGSEGGAKNIQYF. CDR3 coding DNA: TGTGCCAGCAGTGGCTCGGAAGGGGGAGCCAAAAACATTCAGTACTTC.

The rearrangement links TRBV19 to TRBJ1-2, with TRBD1 matching 10 bases. V lost 4 bases and J lost 9; bases outside the gene matches: 8. In germline, CDR1 is LNHDA, CDR2 SQIVND (reference sequence). This CDR3 is 14 amino acids long. The CDR3 bases are TGTGCCAGTAGTACCCTAGGGGGACAGGGGAGCTACACCTTC. Its protein product is CASSTLGGQGSYTF.

The chain couples TRBV7-8 to TRBJ2-5; D call uncertain. CDR1 is SGHVS and CDR2 is FQNEAQ in the germline V gene. The CDR3 length is 15 residues. Trimming left V 2 bases short and J 4 bases short, with 14 bases between. In DNA, the CDR3 is TGTGCCAGCAGCTTAAGTTCTGTCCCGGGAGAGACCCAGTACTTC. This encodes CASSLSSVPGETQYF.

The chain links TRBV7-9 to TRBJ2-2; D is possibly TRBD1 (6 bases). Germline CDR1 reads SEHNR; CDR2 reads FQNEAQ (reference sequence). V lost 5 bases and J 1 base, leaving 14 bases between the germline ends. This CDR3 has 16 amino acids. CDR3 region: CASSNSMGQNTGELFF. As DNA, the CDR3 is TGTGCCAGCAGCAATAGCATGGGACAGAACACCGGGGAGCTGTTTTTT.

J is TRBJ1-2 and V is TRBV4-1; TRBD1 aligns across 9 bases. The V gene's germline CDR1 is MGHRA and CDR2 YSYEKL. Losses at the gene ends were 1 base for V and 9 bases for J; bases not matched to a gene: 12. CDR3 size: 16 residues. The CDR3 DNA is TGCGCCAGCAGCCAAGCCCGGAACAGGGGGCTTCGTCGCTACACCTTC. It encodes CASSQARNRGLRRYTF.

The V and J genes are TRBV19 and TRBJ1-5; D remains unclear. CDR3 size: 15 residues. Looked up from germline, CDR1 is LNHDA and CDR2 is SQIVND (reference sequence). V was cut by 3 bases and J by 6 bases, with 15 bases left in between. In DNA, the CDR3 is TGTGCCAGTAGTATGACTTGGGAGAAGGGTCAGCCCCAGCATTTT. Protein: CASSMTWEKGQPQHF.

This chain links TRBV6-5 with TRBJ2-3; TRBD1 matches at 8 bases. Trimming took 6 bases from V and 2 from J; bases not matched to a gene: 4. Germline V gene lookup returns CDR1 MNHEY and CDR2 SVGAGI. The CDR3 has 14 amino acids. The CDR3 reads CASRRTGFTDTQYF. The DNA of the CDR3 is TGTGCCAGCAGACGGACAGGGTTCACAGATACGCAGTATTTT.

The V call is TRBV10-3, the J call TRBJ2-2; 11 bases map to TRBD1. V was pared by 10 bases and J by 2 bases, with 6 bases of the junction left unmatched. The CDR3 totals 15 residues. From germline, CDR1 is ENHRY and CDR2 SYGVKD. In DNA form, the CDR3 reads TGTGCCACCTCGGACAGGGGGCGTAACACCGGGGAGCTGTTTTTT. Translated, it gives CATSDRGRNTGELFF.

The chain carries TRBV25-1 and TRBJ2-3, with D possibly TRBD2 on 6 matching bases. Germline CDR1 MGHDK, CDR2 SYGVNS. The germline V and J ends were trimmed by 4 bases and 0 bases, with 14 bases remaining between them. The CDR3 has 16 amino acids. The CDR3 nucleotides are TGTGCCAGCAGTGCTGGAGCGGGCCGGAGCACAGATACGCAGTATTTT. Translation gives CASSAGAGRSTDTQYF.

This chain uses TRBV10-3 with TRBJ2-3, with TRBD2 matching over 12 bases. J was trimmed by 3 bases and V by 4 bases; bases with no gene match: 11. CDR1 is ENHRY and CDR2 is SYGVKD in the germline V gene. The length of the CDR3 is 18 residues. In nucleotides, the CDR3 is TGTGCCATCAGTGGTATTTCGGGACTAGCGGGCGGGACAGATACGCAGTATTTT. Residues: CAISGISGLAGGTDTQYF.